These 18 T cell receptor beta chains were sequenced from one sample in a study of radiation and T cells in renal cell carcinoma. Time point of the sample: blood 2 weeks post-SBRT. This sample's treatment: 15 Gy SBRT to primary tumor, nephrectomy 4 weeks later. Clones were sequenced by immunoSEQ multiplex PCR, and TCRdb holds only the in-frame ones, with some missing. Of 120,000 or so clones listed, 81% are singletons. The material sequenced was blood, taken from a patient whose treatment included radiotherapy and nephrectomy. Receptors originate from a man between 50 and 59 years old with renal cell carcinoma.

The chain is built from TRBV28 and TRBJ1-5; the D gene is possibly TRBD1 (6 bases). Between the trimmed V and J ends, which lost 7 bases and 5 bases, there was a span of 15 bases. The CDR3 totals 14 residues. Germline assignment: CDR1 MDHEN and CDR2 SYDVKM. The CDR3 sequence is CASNKQGYYQPQHF. The CDR3 nucleotides read TGTGCCAGCAACAAACAGGGCTATTATCAGCCCCAGCATTTT.

The chain combines TRBV5-5 with TRBJ2-1, with D possibly being TRBD1 (5 bases). The CDR3 loop spans 16 amino acids. The V and J ends lost 4 bases and 3 bases respectively, with 17 bases between them. The germline V gene has CDR1 SGHKS and CDR2 YYEKEE (reference sequence). The CDR3 nucleotides are TGTGCCAGCAGCCTCAACGTTTGGGGCATCTACAATGAGCAGTTCTTC. The encoded protein is CASSLNVWGIYNEQFF.

The chain is built from TRBV29-1 and TRBJ1-4; TRBD1 aligns across 9 bases. The germline CDR1 and CDR2 sequences are SQVTM and ANQGSEA. Unmatched junction bases numbered 8, after V lost 5 bases and J lost 7 bases. CDR3 length equals 14 residues. The CDR3 sequence: CSVFTTGGSEKLFF. The CDR3 DNA reads TGCAGCGTTTTTACGACAGGGGGTTCTGAAAAACTGTTTTTT.

The chain links TRBV27 to TRBJ1-4, with 9 positions matching TRBD1. V trimming: 8 bases; J trimming: 7 bases; junction bases outside the gene matches: 8. The length of the CDR3 is 14 residues. Germline CDR1 MNHEY, CDR2 SMNVEV (reference sequence). The CDR3 sequence is CASRRDRASEKLFF. CDR3 nucleotides: TGTGCCAGCCGCCGGGACAGGGCGAGTGAAAAACTGTTTTTT. The variable domain in full, with the rest retrieved from reference TRBV27 and TRBJ1-4, is EAQVTQNPRYLITVTGKKLTVTCSQNMNHEYMSWYRQDPGLGLRQIYYSMNVEVTDKGDVPEGYKVSRKEKRNFPLILESPSPNQTSLYFCASRRDRASEKLFFGSGTQLSVL.

The count of this clone is one. J is TRBJ1-1 and V is TRBV5-1, with 7 bases matching TRBD1. CDR3 length: 13 residues. Germline-derived CDR1 and CDR2 are SGHRS and YFSETQ. V shed 7 bases and J 4 bases; nucleotides not matched to a gene: 7. The CDR3 here is CASGETGTTEAFF. In nucleotides, the CDR3 is TGCGCCAGCGGGGAGACAGGGACCACTGAAGCTTTCTTT. Variable domain in full (rest from reference TRBV5-1 and TRBJ1-1): KAGVTQTPRYLIKTRGQQVTLSCSPISGHRSVSWYQQTPGQGLQFLFEYFSETQRNKGNFPGRFSGRQFSNSRSEMNVSTLELGDSALYLCASGETGTTEAFFGQGTRLTVV.

J is TRBJ1-2 and V is TRBV9; 9 nucleotides line up with TRBD1. V lost 4 bases and J lost 0; bases outside the gene matches: 16. Per the germline V gene, CDR1 is SGDLS and CDR2 is YYNGEE. The CDR3 sequence is 19 residues long. The CDR3 region has the DNA TGTGCCAGCAGCTTCATGGGCCGGGACAGGGACGATACTAACTATGGCTACACCTTC. Amino acids: CASSFMGRDRDDTNYGYTF.

CDR3 protein: CAYSSSGTEAFF. CDR3 DNA: TGTGCTTACTCGTCCTCGGGGACTGAAGCTTTCTTT. The V call is TRBV30, the J call TRBJ1-1, with D unclear. Germline loops: CDR1 GTSNPN, CDR2 SVGIG (reference sequence). The CDR3 loop spans 12 amino acids.

The chain couples TRBV19 to TRBJ2-7; 9 bases agree with TRBD2. The CDR3 spans 14 residues. Trimming took 3 bases from V and 6 from J; bases not matched to a gene: 6. Germline values: CDR1 LNHDA, CDR2 SQIVND (reference sequence). The CDR3 nucleotides read TGTGCCAGTAGTATCGCGGGAGGGCCTGTCGAGCAGTACTTC. Its translation is CASSIAGGPVEQYF.

V and J are TRBV19 and TRBJ2-2, with a possible D match to TRBD1 (5 bases). The CDR3 has 13 amino acids. Deletions cut 7 bases from V and 10 bases from J, with 16 bases between. Germline loops: CDR1 LNHDA, CDR2 SQIVND (reference sequence). CDR3 bases: TGTGCCAGTACCGGACACCCCAGAGAGGAGCTGTTTTTT. Protein sequence: CASTGHPREELFF.

This chain uses TRBV27 with TRBJ2-7; 14 nucleotides line up with TRBD2. The CDR3 runs to 15 residues. Germline assignment: CDR1 MNHEY and CDR2 SMNVEV (reference sequence). Trimming at V came to 5 bases and at J to 6 bases, leaving 6 bases not matched to a gene. CDR3 nucleotide sequence: TGTGCCAGCAGTCCGGGACTAGCGGGAGCTAGCGAGCAGTACTTC. Protein: CASSPGLAGASEQYF.

This rearrangement joins TRBV29-1 to TRBJ1-1; 7 bases fit TRBD1. Germline-derived CDR1 and CDR2 are SQVTM and ANQGSEA. With V trimmed by 7 bases and J by 10 bases, 12 bases remained unmatched. This CDR3 region has 12 residues. The CDR3, as DNA: TGCAGCGCCGTAGACAGGGTAGCGGTAGCTTTCTTT. Translating gives CSAVDRVAVAFF.

This clone appeared a few times. The chain has TRBV23-1 and TRBJ1-2; tentatively, D is TRBD1 (5 bases). TRBV23-1 is annotated as an ORF whose role is uncertain. This CDR3 spans 17 amino acids. Deletions cut 4 bases from V and 0 bases from J, with 18 bases between. The CDR3 region has the DNA TGCGCCAGCAGTCCCGAGAACGGGGCCGCGACTAACTATGGCTACACCTTC. Amino acid sequence: CASSPENGAATNYGYTF.

This chain connects TRBV2 to TRBJ1-1, with D possibly matching TRBD1 (5 bases). CDR3 length: 16 amino acids. With 1 base removed from V and 1 base from J, the gap between germline ends came to 13 bases. CDR1 SNHLY and CDR2 FYNNEI come from the germline V gene. Here the CDR3 reads CASSEGLTVPNTEAFF. The CDR3, as DNA: TGTGCCAGCAGTGAAGGTTTGACAGTACCGAACACTGAAGCTTTCTTT.

V usage is TRBV2 and J usage is TRBJ2-1; 12 bases match TRBD2. Trimming removed 3 bases from V and 0 bases from J; junction bases left unmatched: 3. The germline CDR1 and CDR2 sequences are SNHLY and FYNNEI. This CDR3 is built from 17 residues. This CDR3 reads CASSETSGSLSYNEQFF. CDR3 DNA: TGTGCCAGCAGTGAGACTAGCGGGAGCCTCTCCTACAATGAGCAGTTCTTC.

This clone occurred a few times. The chain joins TRBV19 to TRBJ2-2, with D unresolved. CDR1 LNHDA and CDR2 SQIVND come from the germline V gene (reference sequence). Trimming left V 7 bases short and J 5 bases short, with 14 bases between. The CDR3 has 14 residues. The CDR3 protein is CASMQGSRTGELFF. CDR3 bases: TGTGCCAGTATGCAAGGATCCAGGACCGGGGAGCTGTTTTTT.

This clone came up many times. This sample includes further DNA sequences coding for the same CDR3. V and J are TRBV27 and TRBJ2-7, with D uncertain. Germline V gene sequence: CDR1 MNHEY, CDR2 SMNVEV (reference sequence). This CDR3 is 12 amino acids long. Trimming removed 5 bases from V and 0 bases from J, with 5 bases in between. Here the CDR3 DNA reads TGTGCCAGCAGTCCCCCCTCCTACGAGCAGTACTTC. It specifies CASSPPSYEQYF.

The chain joins TRBV12-5 to TRBJ1-2, with 10 bases identical to TRBD1. Losses at the gene ends were 5 bases for V and 3 bases for J; bases not matched to a gene: 3. This CDR3 region has 14 residues. Looked up from germline, CDR1 is LGHNT and CDR2 is FRNRAP. CDR3 bases: TGTGCTAGTGGTGACAGGGGGCGAGACTATGGCTACACCTTC. As protein: CASGDRGRDYGYTF.

The chain combines TRBV30 with TRBJ1-3; 8 positions match TRBD1. The V gene's germline CDR1 is GTSNPN and CDR2 SVGIG (reference sequence). V gave up 3 bases and J gave up 2 bases; unmatched junction bases: 6. The CDR3 totals 15 residues. This chain's CDR3 is CAWRRTGNPGNTIYF. CDR3 in DNA: TGTGCCTGGAGGAGGACAGGGAACCCTGGAAACACCATATATTTT.